This is a list of T cell receptor beta chains from one sample in a study of blood T cells in healthy people across ages. TCRdb recomputed calls from the 5' RACE reads with MiXCR, one row per CDR3 protein. The table lists about 800,000 distinct CDR3 sequences, approximately 25% of them singletons. These sequences were also reported in another study, on T cells of mothers and their children.

Sequenced sample: blood. Every receptor here comes from a boy under 18 in good health. CDR3s include the opening cysteine and the closing phenylalanine or tryptophan. D genes are given only for firm matches. Clone size is not always given. Where it is, it says once, few, many or a class for expanded clones.

v_call	cdr3_length	j_call	clone_size	d_call	cdr3_aa	cdr3_nt
TRBV20-1	15	TRBJ2-3	NA	NA	CSARGPGRSTDTQYF	TGCAGTGCTAGAGGGCCGGGACGCAGCACAGATACGCAGTATTTT
TRBV7-2	14	TRBJ1-2	few	TRBD1	CAGSFYRDSRGYTF	TGTGCCGGCAGCTTTTACCGGGACAGTCGAGGCTACACCTTC
TRBV4-3	15	TRBJ1-4	NA	NA	CASSQDSQEGEKLFF	TGCGCCAGCAGCCAAGATTCACAGGAGGGTGAAAAACTGTTTTTT
TRBV5-6	15	TRBJ2-7	few	NA	CASSLGGQRAYEQYF	TGTGCCAGCAGCTTGGGGGGACAAAGGGCCTACGAGCAGTACTTC
TRBV29-1	15	TRBJ2-1	NA	TRBD2	CSVEDLAGGNNEQFF	TGCAGCGTTGAAGATCTAGCGGGAGGTAACAATGAGCAGTTCTTC
TRBV30	14	TRBJ2-2	few	NA	CASRGQATTGELFF	TGTGCCAGCCGGGGGCAGGCGACGACCGGGGAGCTGTTTTTT
TRBV28	14	TRBJ2-7	NA	TRBD1	CASSHRDRGNEQYF	TGTGCCAGCAGTCACCGGGACAGGGGGAACGAGCAGTACTTC
TRBV20-1	18	TRBJ2-4	few	TRBD1	CSARDPNTDRGRGNIQYF	TGCAGTGCTAGAGACCCGAATACGGACAGGGGGCGAGGAAACATTCAGTACTTC
TRBV2	13	TRBJ2-7	NA	TRBD1	CASTGLPAYEQYF	TGTGCCTCGACAGGGCTCCCTGCCTACGAGCAGTACTTC
TRBV12-3/TRBV12-4	15	TRBJ2-5	NA	TRBD2	CASSFTRERQEAQYF	TGTGCCAGCAGTTTTACGCGGGAGAGACAAGAGGCCCAGTACTTC
TRBV6-6	12	TRBJ2-7	NA	NA	CASSSNAWEQYF	TGTGCCAGCAGTTCGAATGCTTGGGAGCAGTACTTC
TRBV18	16	TRBJ2-1	many	TRBD2	CASSSELAGGVNEQFF	TGTGCCAGCTCATCCGAACTAGCGGGGGGCGTCAATGAGCAGTTCTTC
TRBV5-1	15	TRBJ2-3	few	TRBD1	CASSTGQVGTDTQYF	TGCGCCAGCAGCACCGGACAGGTTGGCACAGATACGCAGTATTTT
TRBV12-3/TRBV12-4	14	TRBJ1-4	many	NA	CASSPKGWDEKLFF	TGTGCCAGCAGCCCGAAAGGGTGGGATGAAAAACTGTTTTTT
TRBV20-1	12	TRBJ2-7	NA	NA	CSGLRDSYEQYF	TGCAGTGGTTTGAGGGACTCCTACGAGCAGTACTTC
TRBV2	15	TRBJ2-5	NA	TRBD1	CASRGDRGWRETQYF	TGTGCCAGCAGAGGGGACAGGGGATGGAGAGAGACCCAGTACTTC
TRBV7-6	20	TRBJ2-4	few	TRBD2	CASRLGVEREGLGRSYIQYF	TGTGCCAGCAGATTGGGGGTGGAGCGGGAGGGCCTCGGACGGAGTTACATTCAGTACTTC
TRBV7-2	14	TRBJ1-5	NA	TRBD1	CASSLRTGGQPQHF	TGTGCCAGCAGCTTAAGGACAGGGGGTCAGCCCCAGCATTTT
TRBV12-3/TRBV12-4	13	TRBJ1-2	NA	TRBD1	CASSFFRGLGYTF	TGTGCCAGCAGTTTTTTCAGGGGGCTTGGCTACACCTTC
TRBV6-2/TRBV6-3	15	TRBJ1-5	once	NA	CASGGLLSGDQPQHF	TGTGCCAGCGGTGGCCTGCTTTCGGGGGATCAGCCCCAGCATTTT
TRBV13	15	TRBJ2-1	NA	TRBD2	CTSSKTSGGYNEQFF	TGTACCAGCAGCAAGACTAGCGGGGGATACAATGAGCAGTTCTTC
TRBV25-1	17	TRBJ2-4	NA	TRBD1	CASSESRQGRAKNIQYF	TGTGCCAGCAGTGAATCCCGACAGGGTAGGGCCAAAAACATTCAGTACTTC
TRBV5-4	17	TRBJ2-5	NA	TRBD2	CASSSGLAGAFQETQYF	TGTGCCAGCAGCTCCGGCCTGGCGGGAGCCTTTCAAGAGACCCAGTACTTC
TRBV6-4	13	TRBJ1-5	NA	NA	CASGEGTGQPQHF	TGTGCCAGCGGGGAAGGGACGGGGCAGCCCCAGCATTTT
TRBV12-3/TRBV12-4	12	TRBJ1-2	few	NA	CASSPHAGGYTF	TGTGCCAGCAGCCCTCATGCGGGCGGCTACACCTTC
TRBV7-2	15	TRBJ2-7	NA	TRBD1	CASSYGQGVGYEQCF	TGTGCCAGCAGCTACGGACAGGGGGTGGGTTACGAGCAGTGCTTC
TRBV27	15	TRBJ2-7	few	NA	CASSGGVLPYYEQYF	TGTGCCAGCAGCGGCGGAGTCCTACCTTACTACGAGCAGTACTTC
TRBV29-1	13	TRBJ1-4	NA	NA	CSVEGQAGEKLFF	TGCAGCGTTGAAGGACAGGCGGGTGAAAAACTGTTTTTT
TRBV20-1	15	TRBJ2-5	NA	NA	CSARSGGERRETQYF	TGCAGTGCTAGAAGTGGCGGGGAAAGGAGAGAGACCCAGTACTTC
TRBV6-1	15	TRBJ2-5	NA	NA	CASILGRQYQETQYF	TGTGCCAGCATCCTCGGACGCCAGTACCAAGAGACCCAGTACTTC
TRBV29-1	16	TRBJ1-4	NA	NA	CSVEGPPGGEDEKLFF	TGCAGCGTTGAAGGACCCCCGGGGGGGGAGGATGAAAAACTGTTTTTT
TRBV12-3/TRBV12-4	15	TRBJ2-5	many	NA	CASSKQGRGQETQYF	TGTGCCAGCAGCAAACAGGGTCGGGGCCAAGAGACCCAGTACTTC
TRBV29-1	13	TRBJ2-7	NA	TRBD1	CSVVGQGAYEQYF	TGCAGCGTTGTGGGACAGGGAGCCTACGAGCAGTACTTC
TRBV5-5	15	TRBJ1-4	many	TRBD1	CASSKTGQQNEKLFF	TGTGCCAGCAGCAAAACGGGACAGCAAAATGAAAAACTGTTTTTT
TRBV4-1	13	TRBJ2-1	NA	NA	CASRGRGGDEQFF	TGCGCCAGCAGGGGCAGGGGAGGGGATGAGCAGTTCTTC
TRBV28	15	TRBJ2-7	few	NA	CASSQVKGNSYEQYF	TGTGCCAGCAGTCAAGTCAAGGGAAACTCCTACGAGCAGTACTTC
TRBV7-8	17	TRBJ2-7	few	NA	CASSLYFSGTDAYEQYF	TGTGCCAGCAGCTTATATTTTTCCGGGACGGACGCCTACGAGCAGTACTTC
TRBV9	14	TRBJ2-5	few	NA	CASSVATGRETQYF	TGTGCCAGCAGCGTAGCTACGGGTAGAGAGACCCAGTACTTC
TRBV5-1	14	TRBJ2-1	few	NA	CASSRYSSYNEQFF	TGCGCCAGCAGCCGATATAGCTCCTACAATGAGCAGTTCTTC
TRBV12-3/TRBV12-4	15	TRBJ1-5	NA	NA	CASSLAGFSNQPQHF	TGTGCCAGCAGCCTCGCGGGGTTTAGCAATCAGCCCCAGCATTTT
TRBV7-9	15	TRBJ1-1	few	NA	CASSPRGDLNTEAFF	TGTGCCAGCAGCCCACGGGGGGACCTGAACACTGAAGCTTTCTTT
TRBV5-1	14	TRBJ2-1	NA	NA	CASRRGDLGNEQFF	TGCGCCAGCCGACGGGGCGATCTTGGGAATGAGCAGTTCTTC
TRBV7-9	13	TRBJ2-3	few	NA	CASSLSRFDTQYF	TGTGCCAGCAGCTTATCTCGGTTCGATACGCAGTATTTT
TRBV12-3/TRBV12-4	17	TRBJ2-3	few	TRBD2	CASSEGLAARPADTQYF	TGTGCCAGCAGTGAGGGACTAGCGGCACGTCCTGCAGATACGCAGTATTTT
TRBV4-1	15	TRBJ1-1	NA	NA	CASSQEGNVNTEAFF	TGCGCCAGCAGCCAAGAGGGAAACGTGAACACTGAAGCTTTCTTT
TRBV7-2	14	TRBJ1-2	NA	NA	CASSFWGDGGLYTF	TGTGCCAGCAGCTTTTGGGGGGACGGAGGCCTTTACACCTTC
TRBV7-9	14	TRBJ2-7	NA	TRBD2	CASSPSGGVSEQYF	TGTGCCAGCAGCCCTAGCGGGGGGGTAAGCGAGCAGTACTTC
TRBV20-1	12	TRBJ2-7	NA	TRBD1	CSAPGQGYEQYF	TGCAGTGCTCCGGGACAGGGCTACGAGCAGTACTTC
TRBV12-3/TRBV12-4	13	TRBJ2-1	NA	NA	CASTSHSYNEQFF	TGTGCCAGCACTAGCCACTCCTACAATGAGCAGTTCTTC
TRBV6-5	14	TRBJ1-4	few	TRBD1	CASSKTGGDEKLFF	TGTGCCAGCAGTAAAACAGGGGGTGATGAAAAACTGTTTTTT